This TCR beta chain originates from a study of T cell changes during pregnancy in multiple sclerosis. As to this clone: A read error may account for a junction end that differs from germline.

Germline lookup yields CDR1 SGHDT and CDR2 YYEEEE. CDR3 length: 14 residues. Some clones are missing from TCRdb's copy, which holds only in-frame ones; the method was immunoSEQ multiplex PCR. The table includes tens of thousands of clones, 90% detected once. This sequence was found in a female donor in good health, enrolled as a control in a pregnancy study. Material: peripheral blood, obtained after pregnancy. The rearrangement joins TRBV5-6 to TRBJ2-3, with a tentative D call TRBD2 (6 bases). The DNA of the CDR3 is TGTGCCGGCAGAAAGGGACTCAACACAGATACGCAGTATTTT. Translating it yields CAGRKGLNTDTQYF.